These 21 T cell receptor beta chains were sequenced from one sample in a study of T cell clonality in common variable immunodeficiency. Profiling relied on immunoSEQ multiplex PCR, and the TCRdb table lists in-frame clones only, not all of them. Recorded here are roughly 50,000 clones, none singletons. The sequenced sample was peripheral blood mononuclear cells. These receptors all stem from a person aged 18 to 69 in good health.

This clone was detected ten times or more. The part of the CDR3 DNA that was read is TGTGCCAGTAGTATAGGACAGAGCACAGATACG. Protein: CASSIGQSTDT. The CDR3, in full, reads CASSIGQSTDTQYF. The chain combines TRBV19 with TRBJ2-3; possible D gene TRBD1, 5 bases. The read stops 3 residues short of the end of the CDR3; the missing end is completed from the germline J gene. The CDR3 is made up of 14 amino acids. In germline, CDR1 is LNHDA, CDR2 SQIVND (reference sequence). V shed 1 base and J shed 0 bases, with 5 bases lying between them.

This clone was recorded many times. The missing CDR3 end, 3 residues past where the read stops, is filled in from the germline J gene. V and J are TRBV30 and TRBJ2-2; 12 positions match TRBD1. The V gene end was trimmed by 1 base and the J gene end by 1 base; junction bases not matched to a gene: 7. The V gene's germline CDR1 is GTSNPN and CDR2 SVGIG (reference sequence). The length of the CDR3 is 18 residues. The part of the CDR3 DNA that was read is TGTGCCTGGAGTGGGGGGGACAGGGGGCGCCGGAACACCGGGGAG. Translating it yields CAWSGGDRGRRNTGE. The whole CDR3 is CAWSGGDRGRRNTGELFF.

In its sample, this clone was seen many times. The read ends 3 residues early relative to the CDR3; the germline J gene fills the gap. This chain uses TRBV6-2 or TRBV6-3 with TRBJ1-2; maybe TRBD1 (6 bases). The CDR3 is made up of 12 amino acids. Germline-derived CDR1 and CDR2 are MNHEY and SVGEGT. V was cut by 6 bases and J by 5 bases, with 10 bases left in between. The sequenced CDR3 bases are TGTGCCAGCAGAAACACAGGGTATGGC. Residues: CASRNTGYG. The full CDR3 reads CASRNTGYGYTF.

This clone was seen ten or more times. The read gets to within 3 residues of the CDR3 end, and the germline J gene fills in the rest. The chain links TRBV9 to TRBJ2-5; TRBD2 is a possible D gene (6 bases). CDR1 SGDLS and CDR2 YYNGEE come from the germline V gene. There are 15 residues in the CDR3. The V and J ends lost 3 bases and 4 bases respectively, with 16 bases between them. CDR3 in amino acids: CASSGTLPGGETQYF. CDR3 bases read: TGTGCCAGCAGCGGAACACTTCCCGGGGGAGAGACC.

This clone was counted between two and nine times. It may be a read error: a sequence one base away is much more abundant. CDR3 DNA, as far as it was read: TGTGCCAGTAGCCCCCGAGCTTCGACAGGGAGCAATCAGCCG. It specifies CASSPRASTGSNQP. The complete CDR3 protein is CASSPRASTGSNQPQYF. This chain links TRBV19 with TRBJ2-3; 7 bases map to TRBD1. The CDR3 goes on 3 residues after the read ends, and that part is filled in from the germline J gene. The CDR3 consists of 17 residues. Germline loops: CDR1 LNHDA, CDR2 SQIVND (reference sequence).

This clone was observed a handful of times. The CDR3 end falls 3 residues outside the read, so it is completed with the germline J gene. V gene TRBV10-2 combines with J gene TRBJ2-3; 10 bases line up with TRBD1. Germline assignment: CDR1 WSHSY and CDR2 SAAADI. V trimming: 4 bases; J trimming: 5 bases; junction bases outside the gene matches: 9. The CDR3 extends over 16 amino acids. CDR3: CASSAPGQGYLDTQYF. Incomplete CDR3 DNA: TGCGCCAGCAGTGCCCCGGGACAGGGGTATTTAGATACG.

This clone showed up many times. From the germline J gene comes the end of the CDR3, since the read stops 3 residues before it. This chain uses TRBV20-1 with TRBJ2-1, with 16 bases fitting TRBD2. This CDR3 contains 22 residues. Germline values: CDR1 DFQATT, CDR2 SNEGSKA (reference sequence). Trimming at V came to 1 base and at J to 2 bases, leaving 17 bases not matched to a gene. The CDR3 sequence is CSARVGWVLTGTSGRAYNEQFF. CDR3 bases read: TGCAGTGCTAGAGTTGGGTGGGTTTTGACAGGGACTAGCGGGAGGGCCTACAATGAG.

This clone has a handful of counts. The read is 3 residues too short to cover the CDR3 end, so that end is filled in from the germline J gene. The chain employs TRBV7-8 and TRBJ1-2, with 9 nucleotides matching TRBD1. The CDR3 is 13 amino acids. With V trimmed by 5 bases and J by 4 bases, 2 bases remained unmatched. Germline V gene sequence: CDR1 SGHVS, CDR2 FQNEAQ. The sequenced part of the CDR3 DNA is TGTGCCAGCAGCGAGACAGGGGGCTATGGC. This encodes CASSETGGYG. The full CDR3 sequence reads CASSETGGYGYTF.

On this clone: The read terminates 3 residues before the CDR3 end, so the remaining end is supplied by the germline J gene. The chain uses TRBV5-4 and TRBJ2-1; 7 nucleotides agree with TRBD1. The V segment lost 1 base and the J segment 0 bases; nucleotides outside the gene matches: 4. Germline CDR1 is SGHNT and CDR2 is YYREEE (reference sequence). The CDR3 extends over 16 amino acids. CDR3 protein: CASSLTGAGSYNEQFF. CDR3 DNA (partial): TGTGCCAGCAGCTTGACAGGGGCTGGCTCCTACAATGAG.

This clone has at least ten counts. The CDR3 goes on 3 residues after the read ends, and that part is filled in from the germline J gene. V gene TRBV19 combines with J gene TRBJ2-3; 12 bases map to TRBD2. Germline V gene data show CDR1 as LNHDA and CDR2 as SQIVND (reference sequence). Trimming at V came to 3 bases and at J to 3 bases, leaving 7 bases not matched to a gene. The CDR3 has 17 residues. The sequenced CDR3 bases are TGTGCCAGTAGTATCCAAGGACTAGCGGGGCTGACAGATACG. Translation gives CASSIQGLAGLTDT. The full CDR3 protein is CASSIQGLAGLTDTQYF.

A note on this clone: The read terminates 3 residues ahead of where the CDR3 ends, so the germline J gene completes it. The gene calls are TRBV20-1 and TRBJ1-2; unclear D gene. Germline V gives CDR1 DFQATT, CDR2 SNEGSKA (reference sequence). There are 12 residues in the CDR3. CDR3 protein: CSASSGSYDYTF. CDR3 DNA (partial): TGCAGTGCTAGCTCCGGGTCCTACGAC.

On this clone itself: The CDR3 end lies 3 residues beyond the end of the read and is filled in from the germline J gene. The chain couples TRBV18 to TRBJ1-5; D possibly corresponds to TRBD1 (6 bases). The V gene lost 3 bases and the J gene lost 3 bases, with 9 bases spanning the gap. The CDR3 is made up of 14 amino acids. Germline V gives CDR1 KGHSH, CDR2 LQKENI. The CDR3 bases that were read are TGTGCCAGCTCACCCACAGGGCCCAATCAGCCC. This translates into CASSPTGPNQP. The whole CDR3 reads CASSPTGPNQPQHF.

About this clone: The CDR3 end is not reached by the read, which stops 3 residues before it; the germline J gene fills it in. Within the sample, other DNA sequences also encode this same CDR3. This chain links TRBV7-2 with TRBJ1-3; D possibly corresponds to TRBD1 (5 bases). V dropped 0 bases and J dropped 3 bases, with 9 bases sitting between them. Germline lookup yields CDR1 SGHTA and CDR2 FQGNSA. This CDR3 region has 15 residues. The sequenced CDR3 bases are TGTGCCAGCAGCTTAGCCGGGACTCTTGGAAACACC. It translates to CASSLAGTLGNT. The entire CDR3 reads CASSLAGTLGNTIYF.

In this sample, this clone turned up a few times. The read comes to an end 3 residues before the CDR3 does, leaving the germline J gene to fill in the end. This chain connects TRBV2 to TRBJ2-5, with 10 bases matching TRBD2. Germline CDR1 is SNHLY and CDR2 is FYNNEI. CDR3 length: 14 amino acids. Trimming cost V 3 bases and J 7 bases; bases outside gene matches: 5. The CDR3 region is CASSETSGLGTQYF. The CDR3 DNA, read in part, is TGTGCCAGCAGTGAGACTAGCGGGTTGGGGACC.

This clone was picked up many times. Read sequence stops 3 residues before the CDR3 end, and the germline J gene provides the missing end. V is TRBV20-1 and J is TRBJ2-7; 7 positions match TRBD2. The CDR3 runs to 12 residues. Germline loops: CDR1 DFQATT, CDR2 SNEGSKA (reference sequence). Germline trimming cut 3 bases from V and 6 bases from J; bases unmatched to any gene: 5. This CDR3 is CSASVRESEQYF. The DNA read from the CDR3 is TGCAGTGCTAGTGTGCGGGAGAGCGAG.

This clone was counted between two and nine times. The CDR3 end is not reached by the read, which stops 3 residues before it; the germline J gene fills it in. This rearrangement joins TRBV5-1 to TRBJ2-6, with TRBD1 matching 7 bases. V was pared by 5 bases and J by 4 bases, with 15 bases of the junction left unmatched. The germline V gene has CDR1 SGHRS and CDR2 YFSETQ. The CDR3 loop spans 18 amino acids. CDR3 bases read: TGCGCCAGCAGATCCGGGACAGAAGTAGACATAGGGGCCAACGTC. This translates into CASRSGTEVDIGANV. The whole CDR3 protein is CASRSGTEVDIGANVLTF.

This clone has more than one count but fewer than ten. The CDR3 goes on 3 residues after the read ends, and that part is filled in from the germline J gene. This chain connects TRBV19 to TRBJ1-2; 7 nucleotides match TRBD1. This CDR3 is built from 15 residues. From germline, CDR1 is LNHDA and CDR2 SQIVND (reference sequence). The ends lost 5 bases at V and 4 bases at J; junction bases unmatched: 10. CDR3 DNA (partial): TGTGCCAGTAGTTCCACATCGACAGGGAGCTATGGC. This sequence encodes CASSSTSTGSYG. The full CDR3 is CASSSTSTGSYGYTF.

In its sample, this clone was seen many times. CDR3 sequence: CSARGLAGANVIPDTQYF. The CDR3 DNA, read in part, is TGCAGTGCTAGAGGACTAGCGGGAGCCAACGTTATCCCAGATACG. The chain employs TRBV20-1 and TRBJ2-3; 12 positions match TRBD2. Sequencing ends 3 residues short of the CDR3 end; the germline J gene provides the rest. Unmatched junction bases numbered 12, after V lost 1 base and J lost 4 bases. There are 18 residues in the CDR3. The germline gives CDR1 DFQATT, CDR2 SNEGSKA (reference sequence).

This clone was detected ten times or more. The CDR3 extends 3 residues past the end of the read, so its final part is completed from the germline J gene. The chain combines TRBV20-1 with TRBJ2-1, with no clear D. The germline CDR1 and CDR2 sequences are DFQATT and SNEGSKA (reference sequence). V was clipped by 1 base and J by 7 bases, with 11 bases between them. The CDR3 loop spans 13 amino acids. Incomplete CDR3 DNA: TGCAGTGCTAGAGCTAACTTAAAAAATGAG. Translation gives CSARANLKNE. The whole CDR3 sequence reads CSARANLKNEQFF.

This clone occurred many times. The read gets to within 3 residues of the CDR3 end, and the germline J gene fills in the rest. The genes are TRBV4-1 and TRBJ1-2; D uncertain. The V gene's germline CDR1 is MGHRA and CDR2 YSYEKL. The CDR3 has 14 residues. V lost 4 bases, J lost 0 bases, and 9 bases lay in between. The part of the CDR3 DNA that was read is TGCGCCAGCAGCCCCCCGGTCGCTAACTATGGC. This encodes CASSPPVANYG. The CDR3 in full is CASSPPVANYGYTF.

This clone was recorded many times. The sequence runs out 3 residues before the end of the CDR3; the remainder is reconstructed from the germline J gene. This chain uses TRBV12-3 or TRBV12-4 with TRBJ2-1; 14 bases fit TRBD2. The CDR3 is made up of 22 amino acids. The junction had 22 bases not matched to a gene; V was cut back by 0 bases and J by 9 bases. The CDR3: CASSLALGVGTSGSRKAGEQFF. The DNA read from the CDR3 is TGTGCCAGCAGTTTAGCGCTAGGGGTCGGGACTAGCGGGAGTCGGAAGGCAGGTGAG.